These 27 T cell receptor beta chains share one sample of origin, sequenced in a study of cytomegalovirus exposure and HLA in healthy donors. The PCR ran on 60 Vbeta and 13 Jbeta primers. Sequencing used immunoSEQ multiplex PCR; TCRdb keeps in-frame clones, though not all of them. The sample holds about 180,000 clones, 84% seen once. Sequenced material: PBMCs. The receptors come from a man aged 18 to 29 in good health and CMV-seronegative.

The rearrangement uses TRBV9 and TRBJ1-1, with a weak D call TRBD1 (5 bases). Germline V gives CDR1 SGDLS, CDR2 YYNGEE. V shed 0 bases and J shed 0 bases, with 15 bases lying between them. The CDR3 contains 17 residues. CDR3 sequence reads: CASSVDPPGGVNTEAFF. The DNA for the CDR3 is TGTGCCAGCAGCGTAGATCCCCCCGGGGGGGTGAACACTGAAGCTTTCTTT.

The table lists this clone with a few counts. The CDR3 DNA is TGTGCCAGCAGCCCCCGGACTAGCGGGAGCGACGAGCAGTACTTC. This translates into CASSPRTSGSDEQYF. V gene TRBV7-9 combines with J gene TRBJ2-7; 13 bases agree with TRBD2. The CDR3 length is 15 residues. After removal of 5 bases from V and 5 bases from J, the junction contained 6 bases not matched to a gene. Germline assignment: CDR1 SEHNR and CDR2 FQNEAQ (reference sequence).

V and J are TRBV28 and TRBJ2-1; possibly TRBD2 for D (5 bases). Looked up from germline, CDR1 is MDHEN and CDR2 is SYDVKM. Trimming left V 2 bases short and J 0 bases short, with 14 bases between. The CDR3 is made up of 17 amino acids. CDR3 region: CASSLASGLSSYNEQFF. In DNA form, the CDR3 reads TGTGCCAGCAGTTTAGCCAGCGGTCTAAGCTCCTACAATGAGCAGTTCTTC.

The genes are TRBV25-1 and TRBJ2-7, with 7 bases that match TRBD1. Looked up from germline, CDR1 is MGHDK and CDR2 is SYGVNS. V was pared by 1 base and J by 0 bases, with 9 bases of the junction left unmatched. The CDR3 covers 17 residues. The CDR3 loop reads CASSELGQNQPSYEQYF. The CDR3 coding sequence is TGTGCCAGCAGTGAATTGGGACAGAATCAACCCTCCTACGAGCAGTACTTC.

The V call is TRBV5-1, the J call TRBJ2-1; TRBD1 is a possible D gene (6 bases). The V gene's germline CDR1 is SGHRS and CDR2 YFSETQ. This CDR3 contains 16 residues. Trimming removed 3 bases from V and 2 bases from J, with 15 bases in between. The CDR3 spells CASSSGDLQPYNEQFF. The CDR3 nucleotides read TGCGCCAGCAGCTCAGGGGACCTCCAACCCTACAATGAGCAGTTCTTC.

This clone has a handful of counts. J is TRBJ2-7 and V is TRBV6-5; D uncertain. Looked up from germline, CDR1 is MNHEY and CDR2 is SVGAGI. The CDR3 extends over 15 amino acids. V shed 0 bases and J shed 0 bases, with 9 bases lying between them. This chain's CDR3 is CASSYSPVSSYEQYF. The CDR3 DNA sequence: TGTGCCAGCAGTTACTCTCCGGTTTCCTCCTACGAGCAGTACTTC.

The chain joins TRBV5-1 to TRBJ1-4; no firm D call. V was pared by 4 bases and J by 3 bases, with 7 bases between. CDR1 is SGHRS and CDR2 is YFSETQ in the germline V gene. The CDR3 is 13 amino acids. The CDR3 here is CASSQAANEKLFF. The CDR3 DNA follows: TGCGCCAGCAGCCAAGCGGCTAATGAAAAACTGTTTTTT.

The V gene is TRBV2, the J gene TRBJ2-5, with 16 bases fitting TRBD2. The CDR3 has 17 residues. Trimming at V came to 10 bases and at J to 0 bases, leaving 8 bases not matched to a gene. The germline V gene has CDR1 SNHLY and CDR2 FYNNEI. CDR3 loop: CAIQGTSGGGYQETQYF. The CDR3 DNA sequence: TGTGCCATACAAGGGACTAGCGGGGGGGGGTACCAAGAGACCCAGTACTTC.

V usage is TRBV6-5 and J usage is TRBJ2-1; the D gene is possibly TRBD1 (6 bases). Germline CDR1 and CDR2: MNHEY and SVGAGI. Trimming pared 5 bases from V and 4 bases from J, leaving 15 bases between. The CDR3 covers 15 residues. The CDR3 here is CASSPDRTYYNEQFF. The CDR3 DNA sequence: TGTGCCAGCAGTCCAGACAGGACTTATTACAATGAGCAGTTCTTC.

The CDR3 DNA follows: TGTGCCAGTACCTTAGCGGGGGGGCCTGGAGAGCAGTACTTC. Translating it yields CASTLAGGPGEQYF. This chain joins TRBV13 and TRBJ2-5, with 11 positions matching TRBD2. CDR1 PRHDT and CDR2 FYEKMQ come from the germline V gene (reference sequence). The V segment lost 9 bases and the J segment 11 bases; nucleotides outside the gene matches: 14. The CDR3 has 14 amino acids.

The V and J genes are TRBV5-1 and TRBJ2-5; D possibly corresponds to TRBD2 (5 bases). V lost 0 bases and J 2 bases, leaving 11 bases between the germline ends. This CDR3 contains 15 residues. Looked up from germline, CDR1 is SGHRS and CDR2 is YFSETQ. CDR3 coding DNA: TGCGCCAGCAGCTTGGCGCGGGTAGTTCAAGAGACCCAGTACTTC. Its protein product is CASSLARVVQETQYF.

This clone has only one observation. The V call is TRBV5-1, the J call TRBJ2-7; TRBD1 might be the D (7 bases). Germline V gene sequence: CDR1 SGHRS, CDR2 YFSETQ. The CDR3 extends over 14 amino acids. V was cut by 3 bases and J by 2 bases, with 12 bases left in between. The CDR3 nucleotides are TGCGCCAGCAGCTCGGGGGACAGTGCCTACGAGCAGTACTTC. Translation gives CASSSGDSAYEQYF.

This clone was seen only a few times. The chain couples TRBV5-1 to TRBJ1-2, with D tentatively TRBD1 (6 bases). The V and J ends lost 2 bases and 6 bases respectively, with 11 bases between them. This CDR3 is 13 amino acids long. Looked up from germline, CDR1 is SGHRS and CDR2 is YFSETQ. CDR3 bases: TGCGCCAGCAGCTTTCAGGGGTCAGATGGCTACACCTTC. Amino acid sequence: CASSFQGSDGYTF.

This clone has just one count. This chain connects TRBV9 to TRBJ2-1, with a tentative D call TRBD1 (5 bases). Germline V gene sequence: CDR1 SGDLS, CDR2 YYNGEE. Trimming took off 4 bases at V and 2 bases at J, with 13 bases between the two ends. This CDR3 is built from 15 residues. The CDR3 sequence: CASSPRDFTYNEQFF. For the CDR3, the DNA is TGTGCCAGCAGCCCCAGGGATTTTACCTACAATGAGCAGTTCTTC.

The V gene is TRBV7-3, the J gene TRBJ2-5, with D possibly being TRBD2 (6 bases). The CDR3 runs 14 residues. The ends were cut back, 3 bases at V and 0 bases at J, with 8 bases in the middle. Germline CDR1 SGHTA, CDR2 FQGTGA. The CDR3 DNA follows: TGTGCCAGCAGCTTTGGAGGGAACCAAGAGACCCAGTACTTC. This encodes CASSFGGNQETQYF.

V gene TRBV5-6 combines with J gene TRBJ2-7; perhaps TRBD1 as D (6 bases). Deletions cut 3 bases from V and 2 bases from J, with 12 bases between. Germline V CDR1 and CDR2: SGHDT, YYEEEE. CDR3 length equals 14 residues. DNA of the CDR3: TGTGCCAGCAGCTCGGACAGAGGCCCCTACGAGCAGTACTTC. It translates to CASSSDRGPYEQYF.

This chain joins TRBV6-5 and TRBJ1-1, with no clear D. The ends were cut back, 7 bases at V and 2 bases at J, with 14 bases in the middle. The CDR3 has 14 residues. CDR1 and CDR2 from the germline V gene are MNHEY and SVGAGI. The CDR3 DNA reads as TGTGCCAGCACCATGACGGGGTATAACACTGAAGCTTTCTTT. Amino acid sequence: CASTMTGYNTEAFF.

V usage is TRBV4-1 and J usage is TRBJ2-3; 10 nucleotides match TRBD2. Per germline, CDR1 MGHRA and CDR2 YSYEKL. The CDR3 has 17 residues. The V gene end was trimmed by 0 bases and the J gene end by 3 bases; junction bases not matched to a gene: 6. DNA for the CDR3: TGCGCCAGCAGCCAAGAAAGAGCGGGGGGGCAGACAGATACGCAGTATTTT. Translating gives CASSQERAGGQTDTQYF.

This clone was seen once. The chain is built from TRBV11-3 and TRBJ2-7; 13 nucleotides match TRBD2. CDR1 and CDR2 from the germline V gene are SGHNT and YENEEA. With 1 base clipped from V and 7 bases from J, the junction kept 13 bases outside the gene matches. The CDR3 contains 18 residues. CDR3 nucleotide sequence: TGTGCCAGCAGCTTAGCACTACACGGACTAGCGGGAGTGAAAGAGCAGTACTTC. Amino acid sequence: CASSLALHGLAGVKEQYF.

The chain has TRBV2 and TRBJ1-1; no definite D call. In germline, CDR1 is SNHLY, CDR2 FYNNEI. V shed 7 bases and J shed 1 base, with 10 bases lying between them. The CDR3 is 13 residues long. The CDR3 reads CASTQAGNTEAFF. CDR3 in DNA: TGTGCCAGCACCCAAGCGGGGAACACTGAAGCTTTCTTT.

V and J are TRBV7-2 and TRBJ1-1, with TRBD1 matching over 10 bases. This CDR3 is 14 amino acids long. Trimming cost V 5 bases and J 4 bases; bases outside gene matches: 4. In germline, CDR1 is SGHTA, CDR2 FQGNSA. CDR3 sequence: CASSPRTGGTEAFF. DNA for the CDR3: TGTGCCAGCAGCCCCCGGACAGGGGGCACTGAAGCTTTCTTT.

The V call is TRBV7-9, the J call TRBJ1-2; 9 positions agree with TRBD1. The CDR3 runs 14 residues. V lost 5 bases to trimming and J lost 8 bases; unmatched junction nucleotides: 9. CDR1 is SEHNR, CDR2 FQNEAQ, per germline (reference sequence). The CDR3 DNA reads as TGTGCCAGCAGCCCCCGGGACAGGGCCTACGGCTACACCTTC. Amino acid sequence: CASSPRDRAYGYTF.

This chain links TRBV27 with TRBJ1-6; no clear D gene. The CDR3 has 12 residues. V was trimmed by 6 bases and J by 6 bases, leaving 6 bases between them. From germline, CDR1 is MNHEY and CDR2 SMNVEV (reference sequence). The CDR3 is CASRRVNSPLHF. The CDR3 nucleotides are TGTGCCAGCAGGAGGGTTAATTCACCCCTCCACTTT.

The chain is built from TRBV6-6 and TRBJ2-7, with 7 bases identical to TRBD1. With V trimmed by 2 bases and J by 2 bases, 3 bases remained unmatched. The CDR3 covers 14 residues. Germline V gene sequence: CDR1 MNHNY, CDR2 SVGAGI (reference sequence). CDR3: CASSYGTVAYEQYF. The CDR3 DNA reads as TGTGCCAGCAGTTACGGGACAGTTGCCTACGAGCAGTACTTC.

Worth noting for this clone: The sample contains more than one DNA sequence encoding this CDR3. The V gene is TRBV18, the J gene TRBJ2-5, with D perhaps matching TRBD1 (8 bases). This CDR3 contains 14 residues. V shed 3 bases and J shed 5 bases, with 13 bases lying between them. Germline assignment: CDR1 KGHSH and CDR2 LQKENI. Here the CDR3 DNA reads TGTGCCAGCTCACCTGACAGGGGAGGGGAGACCCAGTACTTC. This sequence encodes CASSPDRGGETQYF. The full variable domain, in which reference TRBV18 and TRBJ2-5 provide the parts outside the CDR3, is NAGVMQNPRHLVRRRGQEARLRCSPMKGHSHVYWYRQLPEEGLKFMVYLQKENIIDESGMPKERFSAEFPKEGPSILRIQQVVRGDSAAYFCASSPDRGGETQYFGPGTRLLVL.

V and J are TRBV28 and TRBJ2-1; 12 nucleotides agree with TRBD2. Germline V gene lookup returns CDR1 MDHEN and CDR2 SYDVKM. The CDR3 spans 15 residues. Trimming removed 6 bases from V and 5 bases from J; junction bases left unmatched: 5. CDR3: CASSWTSGTHNEQFF. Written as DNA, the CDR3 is TGTGCCAGCAGCTGGACTAGCGGGACTCACAATGAGCAGTTCTTC. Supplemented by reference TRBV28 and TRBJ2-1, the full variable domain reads DVKVTQSSRYLVKRTGEKVFLECVQDMDHENMFWYRQDPGLGLRLIYFSYDVKMKEKGDIPEGYSVSREKKERFSLILESASTNQTSMYLCASSWTSGTHNEQFFGPGTRLTVL.

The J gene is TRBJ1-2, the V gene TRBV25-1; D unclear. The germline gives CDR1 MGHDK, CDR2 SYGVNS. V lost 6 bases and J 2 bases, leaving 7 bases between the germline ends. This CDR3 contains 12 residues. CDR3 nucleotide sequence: TGTGCCAGCAGGGGCGAGAACTATGGCTACACCTTC. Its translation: CASRGENYGYTF.